Reported below is one T cell receptor (beta chain). CDR3 length: 14 amino acids. From germline, CDR1 is LNHDA and CDR2 SQIVND (reference sequence). V lost 5 bases, J lost 4 bases, and 14 bases lay in between. The source of the sample is a study of shared clonotypes between healthy human individuals. Deep was the level used in running the assay. It was on ten immunoSEQ deep assay plates that unsorted PBMC DNA was sequenced. How the authors handled the data: There were no quality scores in the junction-only immunoSEQ sequences, so filtering differed. Profiling relied on immunoSEQ multiplex PCR, and the TCRdb table lists in-frame clones only, not all of them. V, J and clone size derive from that table, while D and trimming were established from the DNA sequence. The table shows roughly 500,000 clones, with 76% occurring only once.

The genes are TRBV19 and TRBJ1-1; D is unclear. This TCR derives from a woman between 35 and 50 years old in good health. Some clones in this sample may be carry-over from other donors' samples. The sequencing input was PBMCs. CDR3 loop: CASSAVREPTEAFF. CDR3 DNA: TGTGCCAGTAGTGCTGTAAGGGAGCCCACTGAAGCTTTCTTT. Full variable domain (remainder filled in from reference TRBV19 and TRBJ1-1): DGGITQSPKYLFRKEGQNVTLSCEQNLNHDAMYWYRQDPGQGLRLIYYSQIVNDFQKGDIAEGYSVSREKKESFPLTVTSAQKNPTAFYLCASSAVREPTEAFFGQGTRLTVV.